The clone carrying this T cell receptor (beta chain) is a singleton in its sample. The CDR3 has 15 residues. Germline loops: CDR1 SGHTS, CDR2 YDEGEE. V dropped 2 bases and J dropped 4 bases, with 16 bases sitting between them. Libraries were prepared by immunoSEQ multiplex PCR; TCRdb keeps only in-frame clonotypes and omits some of them. The sample includes tens of thousands of clones, roughly four fifths of them seen just once. The source of the sample is a study of blood T cell repertoires in COVID-19. The TCR sequence derives from a human donor in a cohort sampled during active or convalescent COVID-19. The sample taken for sequencing was peripheral blood. The rearrangement joins TRBV5-8 to TRBJ2-7; D may be TRBD2 (5 bases). The CDR3: CASSLQRLTWYEQYF. CDR3 nucleotide sequence: TGTGCCAGCAGCTTACAGCGGTTAACATGGTACGAGCAGTACTTC.